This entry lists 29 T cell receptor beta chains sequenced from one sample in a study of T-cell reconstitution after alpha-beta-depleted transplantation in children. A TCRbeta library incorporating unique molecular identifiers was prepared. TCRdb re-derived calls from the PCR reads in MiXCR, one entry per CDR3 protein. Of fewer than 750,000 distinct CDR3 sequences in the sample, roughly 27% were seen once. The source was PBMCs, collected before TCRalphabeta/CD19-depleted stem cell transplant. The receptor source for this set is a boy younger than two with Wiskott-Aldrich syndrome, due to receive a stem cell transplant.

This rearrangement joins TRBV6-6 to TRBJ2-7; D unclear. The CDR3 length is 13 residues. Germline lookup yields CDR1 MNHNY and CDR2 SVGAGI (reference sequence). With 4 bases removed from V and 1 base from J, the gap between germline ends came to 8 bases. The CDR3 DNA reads TGTGCCAGCAGTTCCCCAGGTTCCTACGAGCAGTACTTC. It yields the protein CASSSPGSYEQYF.

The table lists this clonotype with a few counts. The CDR3 is CSAPDRGTYSNQPQHF. CDR3 coding DNA: TGCAGTGCTCCGGACAGGGGCACTTATAGCAATCAGCCCCAGCATTTT. The chain employs TRBV20-1 and TRBJ1-5; 9 bases agree with TRBD1. The V and J ends lost 5 bases and 0 bases, in that order; junction bases with no gene match: 8. The CDR3 has 16 amino acids. CDR1 DFQATT and CDR2 SNEGSKA come from the germline V gene (reference sequence).

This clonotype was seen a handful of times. CDR3 region: CASARGSGANVLTF. The CDR3 DNA is TGTGCCAGCGCTAGGGGATCTGGGGCCAACGTCCTGACTTTC. The chain joins TRBV4-2 to TRBJ2-6, with D perhaps matching TRBD1 (5 bases). Between the trimmed V and J ends, which lost 8 bases and 1 base, there was a span of 9 bases. The CDR3 consists of 14 residues. Germline assignment: CDR1 LGHNA and CDR2 YNFKEQ.

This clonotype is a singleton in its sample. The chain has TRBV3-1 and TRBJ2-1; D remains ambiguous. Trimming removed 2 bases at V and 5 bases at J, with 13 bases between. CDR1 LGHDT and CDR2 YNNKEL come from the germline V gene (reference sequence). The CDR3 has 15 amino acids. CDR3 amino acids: CASSQSPMVDNEQFF. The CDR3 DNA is TGTGCCAGCAGCCAATCGCCTATGGTGGACAATGAGCAGTTCTTC.

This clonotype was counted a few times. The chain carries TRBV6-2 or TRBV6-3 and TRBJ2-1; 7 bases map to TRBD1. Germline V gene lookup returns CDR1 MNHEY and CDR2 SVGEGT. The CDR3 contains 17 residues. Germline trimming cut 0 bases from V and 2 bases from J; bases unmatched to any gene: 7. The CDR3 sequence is CASSYSTGVRPYNEQFF. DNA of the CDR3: TGTGCCAGCAGTTACTCCACAGGGGTCCGACCCTACAATGAGCAGTTCTTC.

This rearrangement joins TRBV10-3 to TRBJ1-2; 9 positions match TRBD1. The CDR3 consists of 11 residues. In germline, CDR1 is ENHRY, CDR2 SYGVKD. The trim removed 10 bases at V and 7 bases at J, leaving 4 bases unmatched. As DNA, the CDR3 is TGTGCCACCAGGGACAGGGCTGGCTACACCTTC. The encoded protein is CATRDRAGYTF.

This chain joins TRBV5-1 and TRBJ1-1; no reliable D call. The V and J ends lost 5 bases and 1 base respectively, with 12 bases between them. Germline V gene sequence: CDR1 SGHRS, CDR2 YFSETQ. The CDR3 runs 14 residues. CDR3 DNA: TGCGCCAGCAGACGGGAGGGTGGGAACACTGAAGCTTTCTTT. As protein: CASRREGGNTEAFF. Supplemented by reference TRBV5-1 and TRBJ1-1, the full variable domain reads KAGVTQTPRYLIKTRGQQVTLSCSPISGHRSVSWYQQTPGQGLQFLFEYFSETQRNKGNFPGRFSGRQFSNSRSEMNVSTLELGDSALYLCASRREGGNTEAFFGQGTRLTVV.

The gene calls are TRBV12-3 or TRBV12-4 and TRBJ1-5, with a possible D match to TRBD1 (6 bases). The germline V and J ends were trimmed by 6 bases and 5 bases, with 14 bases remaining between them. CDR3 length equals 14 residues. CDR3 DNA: TGTGCCAGCAGACCACTGGGGGGGCATCAGCCCCAGCATTTT. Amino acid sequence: CASRPLGGHQPQHF.

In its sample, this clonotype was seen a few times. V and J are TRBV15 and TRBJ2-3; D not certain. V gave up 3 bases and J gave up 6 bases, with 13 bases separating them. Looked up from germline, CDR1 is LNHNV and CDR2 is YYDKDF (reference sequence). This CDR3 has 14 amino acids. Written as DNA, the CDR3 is TGTGCCACCAGCAGGCCGGGCATGGTGGATACGCAGTATTTT. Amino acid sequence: CATSRPGMVDTQYF.

Written as DNA, the CDR3 is TGCGCCAGCAGCTTGGCCCCCAGTCAGGCTCTTAATGAAAAACTGTTTTTT. It is translated as CASSLAPSQALNEKLFF. The V call is TRBV5-1, the J call TRBJ1-4; unclear D gene. This CDR3 comprises 17 residues. Per the germline V gene, CDR1 is SGHRS and CDR2 is YFSETQ. Trimming took off 0 bases at V and 4 bases at J, with 16 bases between the two ends.

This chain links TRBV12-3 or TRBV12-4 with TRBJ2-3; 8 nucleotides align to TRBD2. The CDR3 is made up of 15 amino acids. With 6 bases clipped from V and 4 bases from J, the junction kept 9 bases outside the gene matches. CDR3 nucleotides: TGTGCCAGCAGCTACGGGAGGGCCAGGGCAGATACGCAGTATTTT. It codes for CASSYGRARADTQYF.

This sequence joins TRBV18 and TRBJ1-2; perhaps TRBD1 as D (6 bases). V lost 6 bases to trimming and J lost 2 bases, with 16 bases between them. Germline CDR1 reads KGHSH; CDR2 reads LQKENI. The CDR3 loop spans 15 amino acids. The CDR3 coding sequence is TGTGCCAGCTCTCCATGGACAGATCCGAACTATGGCTACACCTTC. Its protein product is CASSPWTDPNYGYTF.

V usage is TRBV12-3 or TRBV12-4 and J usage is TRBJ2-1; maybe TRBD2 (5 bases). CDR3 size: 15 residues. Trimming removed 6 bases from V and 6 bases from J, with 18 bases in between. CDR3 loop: CASSYSDRGFNEQFF. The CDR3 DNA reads TGTGCCAGCAGCTATAGCGATAGAGGCTTCAATGAGCAGTTCTTC.

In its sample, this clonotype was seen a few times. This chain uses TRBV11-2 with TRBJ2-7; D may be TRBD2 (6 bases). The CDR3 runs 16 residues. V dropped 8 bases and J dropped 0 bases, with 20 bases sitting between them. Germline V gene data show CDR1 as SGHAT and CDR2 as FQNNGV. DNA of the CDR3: TGTGCCAGCTGCGGGACTCCTCCTACGAGCTCCTACGAGCAGTACTTC. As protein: CASCGTPPTSSYEQYF.

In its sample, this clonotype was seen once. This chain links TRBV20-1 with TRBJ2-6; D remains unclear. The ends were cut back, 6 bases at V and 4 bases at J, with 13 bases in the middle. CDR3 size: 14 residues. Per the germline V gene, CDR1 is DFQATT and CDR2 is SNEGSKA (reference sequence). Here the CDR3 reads CSASDLTGANVLTF. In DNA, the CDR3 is TGCAGTGCCTCGGATTTAACAGGGGCCAACGTCCTGACTTTC.

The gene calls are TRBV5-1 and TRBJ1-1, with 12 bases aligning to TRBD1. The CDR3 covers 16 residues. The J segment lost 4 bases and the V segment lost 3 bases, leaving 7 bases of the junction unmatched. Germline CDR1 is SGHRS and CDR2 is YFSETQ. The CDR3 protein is CASSSGTGGWTTEAFF. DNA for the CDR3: TGCGCCAGCAGCTCGGGGACAGGGGGCTGGACCACTGAAGCTTTCTTT.

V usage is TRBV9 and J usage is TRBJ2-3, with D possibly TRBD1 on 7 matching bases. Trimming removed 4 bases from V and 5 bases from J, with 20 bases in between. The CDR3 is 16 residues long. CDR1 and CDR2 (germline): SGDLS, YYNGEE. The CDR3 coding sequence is TGTGCCAGCAGCCGAAGGGGGCGGGGCTGGGAAGATACGCAGTATTTT. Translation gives CASSRRGRGWEDTQYF.

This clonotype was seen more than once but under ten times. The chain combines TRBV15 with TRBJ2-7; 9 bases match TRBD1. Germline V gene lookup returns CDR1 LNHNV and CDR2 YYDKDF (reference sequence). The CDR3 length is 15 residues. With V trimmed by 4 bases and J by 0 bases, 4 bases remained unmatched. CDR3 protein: CATSKGQGPSYEQYF. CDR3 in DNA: TGTGCCACCAGCAAGGGACAGGGCCCCTCCTACGAGCAGTACTTC.

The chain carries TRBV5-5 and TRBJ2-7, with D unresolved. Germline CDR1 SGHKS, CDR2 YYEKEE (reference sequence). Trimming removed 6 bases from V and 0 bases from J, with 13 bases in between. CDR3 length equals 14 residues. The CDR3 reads CASTDSPSSYEQYF. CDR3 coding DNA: TGTGCCAGCACCGACTCACCCAGCTCCTACGAGCAGTACTTC.

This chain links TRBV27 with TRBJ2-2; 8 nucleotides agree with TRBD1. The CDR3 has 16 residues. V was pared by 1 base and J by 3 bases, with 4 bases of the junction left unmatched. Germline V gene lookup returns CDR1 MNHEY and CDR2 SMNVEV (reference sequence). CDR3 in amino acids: CASSLFATGDTGELFF. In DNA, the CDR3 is TGTGCCAGCAGTTTATTCGCGACAGGGGACACCGGGGAGCTGTTTTTT.

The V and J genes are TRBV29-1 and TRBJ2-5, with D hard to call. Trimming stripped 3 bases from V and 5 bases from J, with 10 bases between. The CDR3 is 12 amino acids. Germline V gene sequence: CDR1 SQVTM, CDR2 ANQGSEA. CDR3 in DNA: TGCAGCGTTGATTTTTCCCAGGAGACCCAGTACTTC. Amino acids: CSVDFSQETQYF.

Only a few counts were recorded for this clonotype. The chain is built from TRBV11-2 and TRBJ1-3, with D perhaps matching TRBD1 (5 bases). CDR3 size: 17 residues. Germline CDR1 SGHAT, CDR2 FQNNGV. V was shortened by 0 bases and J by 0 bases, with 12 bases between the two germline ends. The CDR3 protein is CASSLDGTRSSGNTIYF. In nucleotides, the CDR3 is TGTGCCAGCAGCTTAGATGGGACGAGGAGCTCTGGAAACACCATATATTTT.

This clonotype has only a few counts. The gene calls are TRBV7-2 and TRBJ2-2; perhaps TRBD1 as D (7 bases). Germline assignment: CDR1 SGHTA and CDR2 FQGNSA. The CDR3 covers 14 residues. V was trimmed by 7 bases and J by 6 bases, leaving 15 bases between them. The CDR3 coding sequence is TGTGCCAGCACCAGGGGGATAGCGGCCGGGGAGCTGTTTTTT. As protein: CASTRGIAAGELFF.

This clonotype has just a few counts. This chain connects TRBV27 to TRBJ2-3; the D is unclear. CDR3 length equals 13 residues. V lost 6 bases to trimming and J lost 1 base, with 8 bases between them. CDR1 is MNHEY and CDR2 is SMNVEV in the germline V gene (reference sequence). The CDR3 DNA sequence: TGTGCCAGCAGAGGGTGGGGCACAGATACGCAGTATTTT. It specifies CASRGWGTDTQYF.

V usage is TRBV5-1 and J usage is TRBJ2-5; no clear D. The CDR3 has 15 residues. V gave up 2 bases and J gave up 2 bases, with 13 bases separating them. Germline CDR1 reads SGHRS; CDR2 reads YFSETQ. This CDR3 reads CASSFRRSDQETQYF. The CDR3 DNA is TGCGCCAGCAGCTTTCGACGATCGGATCAAGAGACCCAGTACTTC.

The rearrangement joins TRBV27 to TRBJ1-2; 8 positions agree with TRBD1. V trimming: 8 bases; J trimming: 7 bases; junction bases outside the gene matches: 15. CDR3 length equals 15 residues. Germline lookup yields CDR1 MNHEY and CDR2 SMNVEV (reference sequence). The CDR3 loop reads CASGWTGSFSAGYTF. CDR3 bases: TGTGCCAGCGGATGGACAGGGTCCTTTTCGGCTGGCTACACCTTC.

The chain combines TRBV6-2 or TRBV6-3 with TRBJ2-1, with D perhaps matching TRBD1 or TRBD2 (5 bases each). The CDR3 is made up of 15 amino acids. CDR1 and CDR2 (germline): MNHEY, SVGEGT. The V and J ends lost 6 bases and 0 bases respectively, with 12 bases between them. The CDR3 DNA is TGTGCCAGCAGCACAGGACGGGACTCCTACAATGAGCAGTTCTTC. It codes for CASSTGRDSYNEQFF.

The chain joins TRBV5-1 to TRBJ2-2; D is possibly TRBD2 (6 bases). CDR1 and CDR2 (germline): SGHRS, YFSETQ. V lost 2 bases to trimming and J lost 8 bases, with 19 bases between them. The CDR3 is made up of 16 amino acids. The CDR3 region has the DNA TGCGCCAGCAGCTTTACTAGCCTAGGTATATCAGGGGAGCTGTTTTTT. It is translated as CASSFTSLGISGELFF.

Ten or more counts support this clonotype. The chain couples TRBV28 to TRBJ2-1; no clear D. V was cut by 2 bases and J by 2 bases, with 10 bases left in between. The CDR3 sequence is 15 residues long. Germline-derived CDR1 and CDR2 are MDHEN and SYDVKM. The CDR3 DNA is TGTGCCAGCAGTTTAAGGGTTAGACCCTACAATGAGCAGTTCTTC. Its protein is CASSLRVRPYNEQFF.